This T cell receptor beta chain was sequenced during a study of beta chain features in type 1 diabetes. As for the study in general: Healthy donors and patients showed comparable age, gender and cell yields. Taken together, all samples contributed approximately 110 million examined sorted cells.

Study conclusions and caveats: Sequencing of cDNA might inflate the share of cells that strongly express TCR.

The isolated RNA, all of it, was reverse transcribed, so expressed TCRB transcripts were what got sequenced. This table comes from immunoSEQ multiplex PCR, and its TCRdb copy is limited to in-frame clones, with some not included. The table has approximately 150,000 clones, 9.7% seen once. This clone was recorded a few times. The antigen remains undetermined. Trimming took 7 bases from V and 1 from J, leaving 13 bases between them. Germline CDR1 reads SEHNR; CDR2 reads FQNEAQ (reference sequence). The CDR3 length is 14 residues. Based on CD45RO/CCR7/CD25/CD127/CD95/CD27, CD4+ regulatory, stem cell-like memory, naive and central memory cells were sorted.

This sequence joins TRBV7-9 and TRBJ1-1; the D gene is possibly TRBD1 (5 bases). The sequenced material came from central memory CD4+ T cells from blood. The TCR was taken from a middle-aged woman in good health. The CDR3 DNA reads TGTGCCAGCATGCAGGGAAGGGCGAACACTGAAGCTTTCTTT. It yields the protein CASMQGRANTEAFF.